Listed below are T cell receptor beta chains from one sample, sequenced in a study of blood T cell repertoires in COVID-19. Sequencing was performed with immunoSEQ multiplex PCR; in TCRdb, only in-frame clones are kept and a portion is missing. The sample shows 430,000 or so clones, over 75% of them seen only once. The specimen was PBMCs or T cells enriched from blood (not recorded which). The receptors come from a woman aged 40-49 years who had recovered from COVID-19. Each CDR3 is given with its conserved first and last residue. A D gene is named only where the DNA matches it firmly. The size field is filled for only some rows; it gives once, few, many or a size class.

abundance	d_gene	len	v_gene	j_gene	CDR3aa	CDR3nt
.	.	17	TRBV4-1	TRBJ1-5	CASSPLGVRGPNQPQHF	TGCGCCAGCAGCCCGCTCGGGGTTCGAGGGCCTAATCAGCCCCAGCATTTT
.	.	11	TRBV6-5	TRBJ2-7	CASSYGPEQYF	TGTGCCAGCAGTTATGGGCCAGAGCAGTACTTC
.	.	16	TRBV11-2	TRBJ1-1	CASSMRGTLTGTEAFF	TGTGCCAGCAGCATGCGGGGGACTCTAACGGGGACTGAAGCTTTCTTT
.	.	17	TRBV5-1	TRBJ2-7	CASSLGIRRQVPYEQYF	TGCGCCAGCAGCTTGGGGATCCGGAGACAGGTCCCCTACGAGCAGTACTTC
.	TRBD2	13	TRBV7-2	TRBJ2-7	CASSSTLAGEQYF	TGTGCCAGCAGCTCCACTCTAGCGGGCGAGCAGTACTTC
once	.	13	TRBV3-1/TRBV3-2	TRBJ2-5	CASSQVSQETQYF	TGTGCCAGCAGCCAAGTATCGCAAGAGACCCAGTACTTC
.	.	10	TRBV11-2	TRBJ2-7	CASGPGEQYF	TGTGCCAGCGGGCCAGGGGAGCAGTACTTC
.	.	14	TRBV19	TRBJ1-5	CASNDRQSNQPQHF	TGTGCCAGTAACGACAGACAAAGCAATCAGCCCCAGCATTTT
.	TRBD2	16	TRBV4-3	TRBJ2-2	CASSQMGGVLTGELFF	TGCGCCAGCAGCCAGATGGGGGGGGTTCTCACCGGGGAGCTGTTTTTT
.	TRBD1	13	TRBV29-1	TRBJ1-1	CSSFGTGGTEAFF	TGCAGCTCTTTTGGGACAGGTGGAACTGAAGCTTTCTTT
.	.	14	TRBV5-4	TRBJ2-4	CASSMDRAKNIQYF	TGTGCCAGCAGCATGGACAGAGCCAAAAACATTCAGTACTTC
once	.	14	TRBV5-4	TRBJ2-3	CASHSKTSGDTQYF	TGTGCCAGCCACTCGAAAACCAGCGGGGATACGCAGTATTTT
once	.	15	TRBV19	TRBJ1-2	CASRSGISTYYGYTF	TGTGCCAGTAGATCCGGTATTAGTACGTACTATGGCTACACCTTC
.	.	15	TRBV29-1	TRBJ2-1	CSVVGLRTQGNEQFF	TGCAGCGTTGTGGGCCTACGGACACAAGGGAATGAGCAGTTCTTC
.	.	14	TRBV27	TRBJ1-3	CASSFGGSLDTIYF	TGTGCCAGCAGTTTCGGAGGGTCTCTGGACACCATATATTTT
.	.	15	TRBV27	TRBJ1-2	CASRLTYRVDYGYTF	TGTGCCAGCAGACTTACGTACAGGGTGGACTATGGCTACACCTTC
.	TRBD1	14	TRBV10-3	TRBJ1-6	CAIRGQAGNSPLHF	TGTGCCATCAGGGGACAGGCAGGGAATTCACCCCTCCACTTT
few	.	13	TRBV4-3	TRBJ2-1	CASSRTDINEQFF	TGCGCCAGCAGCCGCACAGATATCAATGAGCAGTTCTTC
.	.	16	TRBV5-1	TRBJ2-2	CASSLSEAGNTGELFF	TGCGCCAGCAGCTTGTCAGAGGCCGGAAACACCGGGGAGCTGTTTTTT
.	.	14	TRBV7-2	TRBJ1-1	CASSLAGRGSKAFF	TGTGCCAGCAGCTTAGCGGGACGGGGGAGCAAAGCTTTCTTT
.	.	14	TRBV5-4	TRBJ1-2	CASSPGGGSHGYTF	TGTGCCAGCAGCCCCGGGGGGGGCTCTCATGGCTACACCTTC
.	TRBD2	17	TRBV18	TRBJ2-3	CASSPTSGLLSTDTQYF	TGTGCCAGCTCACCGACTAGCGGGTTACTTAGCACAGATACGCAGTATTTT
.	TRBD2	15	TRBV7-2	TRBJ2-7	CASSSPGLAIPEQYF	TGTGCCAGCAGCTCCCCCGGACTAGCAATACCCGAGCAGTACTTC
.	TRBD1	16	TRBV5-6	TRBJ1-1	CASSRRAGGMNTEAFF	TGTGCCAGCAGTCGCCGGGCAGGGGGCATGAACACTGAAGCTTTCTTT
.	.	14	TRBV5-1	TRBJ2-2	CASSPGSGHGELFF	TGCGCCAGCAGCCCTGGATCGGGTCACGGGGAGCTGTTTTTT
.	TRBD1	16	TRBV6-4	TRBJ1-2	CASSHQGQGDSYGYTF	TGTGCCAGCAGCCATCAAGGACAGGGGGATAGCTATGGCTACACCTTC
few	TRBD2	16	TRBV4-2	TRBJ2-1	CASSFGRLAGYNEQFF	TGTGCCAGCAGCTTCGGGAGGCTAGCGGGATACAATGAGCAGTTCTTC
.	.	13	TRBV19	TRBJ1-6	CASRWRDNSPLHF	TGTGCCAGTAGGTGGAGGGATAATTCACCCCTCCACTTT
.	.	17	TRBV9	TRBJ1-2	CASSLSTGRTDGSGYTF	TGTGCCAGCAGCCTCTCTACGGGACGGACGGACGGGAGCGGCTACACCTTC
.	.	12	TRBV10-1	TRBJ2-5	CASSDSQETQYF	TGCGCCAGCAGTGACAGCCAAGAGACCCAGTACTTC
.	.	15	TRBV5-1	TRBJ2-7	CASSTGGGTAGEQYF	TGCGCCAGCAGCACAGGTGGAGGGACAGCCGGGGAGCAGTACTTC
.	.	14	TRBV12-5	TRBJ1-2	CASGTMTVSYGYTF	TGTGCTAGTGGTACGATGACAGTCTCCTATGGCTACACCTTC
.	.	13	TRBV6-5	TRBJ1-1	CASRSSMNTEAFF	TGTGCCAGCCGATCAAGCATGAACACTGAAGCTTTCTTT
few	.	13	TRBV5-1	TRBJ2-5	CASSADSQETQYF	TGCGCCAGCAGCGCAGACAGCCAAGAGACCCAGTACTTC
.	TRBD2	16	TRBV9	TRBJ2-7	CASSVGASGGTYEQYF	TGTGCCAGCAGCGTAGGCGCTAGCGGGGGAACCTACGAGCAGTACTTC
.	TRBD2	18	TRBV5-1	TRBJ2-1	CASSLGRCCSGRDNEQFF	TGCGCCAGCAGCTTGGGACGGTGTTGTAGCGGGAGGGACAATGAGCAGTTCTTC
.	.	14	TRBV11-2	TRBJ2-7	CASTLRPRQDEQYF	TGTGCCAGCACCTTACGGCCCAGGCAGGACGAGCAGTACTTC
once	.	13	TRBV3-1/TRBV3-2	TRBJ2-7	CASSHRGTYEQYF	TGTGCCAGCAGCCACCGAGGGACCTACGAGCAGTACTTC
.	.	15	TRBV10-3	TRBJ2-1	CAISDGSPLYNEQFF	TGTGCCATCAGTGACGGGAGTCCCCTCTACAATGAGCAGTTCTTC
once	TRBD1	12	TRBV12-3/TRBV12-4	TRBJ2-1	CASSFTGGEQFF	TGTGCCAGCAGCTTTACAGGGGGCGAGCAGTTCTTC
.	.	14	TRBV13	TRBJ1-1	CASSLSGMNTEAFF	TGTGCCAGCAGCTTGTCAGGCATGAACACTGAAGCTTTCTTT
.	TRBD2	15	TRBV19	TRBJ2-1	CASSIGLAGLDEQFF	TGTGCCAGTAGTATAGGGCTAGCGGGACTAGACGAGCAGTTCTTC
.	TRBD2	16	TRBV4-3	TRBJ2-7	CASSQSVSGRPYEQYF	TGCGCCAGCAGCCAATCAGTTAGCGGGAGGCCGTACGAGCAGTACTTC
.	TRBD2	17	TRBV7-2	TRBJ2-1	CASSLLRTSVGHNEQFF	TGTGCCAGCAGCTTACTCCGGACTAGCGTGGGCCACAATGAGCAGTTCTTC
.	TRBD1	14	TRBV18	TRBJ2-7	CASSLDREIYEQYF	TGTGCCAGCTCACTGGACAGGGAGATCTACGAGCAGTACTTC
.	TRBD1	14	TRBV7-8	TRBJ2-5	CASGPGQPRETQYF	TGTGCCAGCGGACCGGGACAGCCGCGAGAGACCCAGTACTTC
.	.	11	TRBV3-1/TRBV3-2	TRBJ1-2	CASSPGYGYTF	TGTGCCAGCAGCCCAGGCTATGGCTACACCTTC